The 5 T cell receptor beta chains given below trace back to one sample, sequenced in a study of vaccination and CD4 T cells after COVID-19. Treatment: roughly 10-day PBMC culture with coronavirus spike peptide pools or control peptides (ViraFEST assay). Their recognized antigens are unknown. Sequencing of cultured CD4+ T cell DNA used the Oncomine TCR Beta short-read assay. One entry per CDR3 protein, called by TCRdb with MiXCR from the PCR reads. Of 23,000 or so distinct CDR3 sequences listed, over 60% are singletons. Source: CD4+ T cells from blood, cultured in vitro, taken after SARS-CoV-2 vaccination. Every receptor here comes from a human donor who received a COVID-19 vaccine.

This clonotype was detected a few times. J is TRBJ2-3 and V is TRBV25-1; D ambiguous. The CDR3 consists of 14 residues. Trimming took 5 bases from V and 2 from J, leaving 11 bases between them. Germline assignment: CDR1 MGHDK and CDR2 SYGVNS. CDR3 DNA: TGTGCCAGCAGTTATGTGCACTACACAGATACGCAGTATTTT. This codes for CASSYVHYTDTQYF.

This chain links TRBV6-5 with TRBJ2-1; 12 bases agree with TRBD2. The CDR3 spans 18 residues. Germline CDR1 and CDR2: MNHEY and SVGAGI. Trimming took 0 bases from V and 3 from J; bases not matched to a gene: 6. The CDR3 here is CASSYSGSSGGGYNEQFF. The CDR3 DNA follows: TGTGCCAGCAGTTACTCGGGCTCTAGCGGGGGGGGCTACAATGAGCAGTTCTTC.

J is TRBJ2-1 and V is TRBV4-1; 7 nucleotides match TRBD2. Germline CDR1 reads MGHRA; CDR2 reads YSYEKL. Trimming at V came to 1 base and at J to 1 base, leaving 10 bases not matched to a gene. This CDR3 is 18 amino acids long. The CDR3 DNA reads TGCGCCAGCAGCCAAGTTCGGACTACCGGGGGGTCCTACAATGAGCAGTTCTTC. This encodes CASSQVRTTGGSYNEQFF.

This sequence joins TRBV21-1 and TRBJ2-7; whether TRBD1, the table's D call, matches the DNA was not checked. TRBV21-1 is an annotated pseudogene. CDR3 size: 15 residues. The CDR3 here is CAHSGQGGIPYEQYF. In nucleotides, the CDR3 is TGTGCCCACTCCGGACAGGGAGGAATCCCCTACGAGCAGTACTTC.

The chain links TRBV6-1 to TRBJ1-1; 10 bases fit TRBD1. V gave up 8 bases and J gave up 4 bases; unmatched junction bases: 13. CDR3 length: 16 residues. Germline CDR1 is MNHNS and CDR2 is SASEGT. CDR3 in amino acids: CASYTGTGVFGTEAFF. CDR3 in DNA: TGTGCCAGCTACACCGGGACAGGGGTTTTTGGCACTGAAGCTTTCTTT.